A single sample gave rise to the 10 T cell receptor beta chains below, sequenced in a study of cytomegalovirus exposure and HLA in healthy donors. The PCR contained 60 Vbeta and 13 Jbeta primers. Only in-frame clones appear in the TCRdb table, and some are missing; sequencing was by immunoSEQ multiplex PCR. The sample holds 100,000 or so clones, roughly 73% seen once. The sample taken for sequencing was PBMCs. Receptors were obtained from a woman aged 35 to 49 in good health and CMV-seropositive.

This rearrangement joins TRBV19 to TRBJ1-5, with 7 positions matching TRBD1. The V segment lost 5 bases and the J segment 0 bases; nucleotides outside the gene matches: 10. The CDR3 consists of 17 residues. Germline-derived CDR1 and CDR2 are LNHDA and SQIVND (reference sequence). CDR3 loop: CASSATGSSHSNQPQHF. The CDR3 DNA is TGTGCCAGTAGTGCGACAGGGTCCTCACATAGCAATCAGCCCCAGCATTTT.

The V call is TRBV7-9, the J call TRBJ2-7; maybe TRBD1 (6 bases). The germline CDR1 and CDR2 sequences are SEHNR and FQNEAQ (reference sequence). V dropped 4 bases and J dropped 1 base, with 14 bases sitting between them. The CDR3 is made up of 15 amino acids. For the CDR3, the DNA is TGTGCCAGCAGCTCCTACGGGACACAATCCTACGAGCAGTACTTC. It translates to CASSSYGTQSYEQYF.

This clone was seen only a few times. The chain is built from TRBV6-6 and TRBJ1-5; tentative D call: TRBD1 (6 bases). The CDR3 sequence is 15 residues long. V lost 0 bases and J lost 8, with 14 bases in between. Germline V CDR1 and CDR2: MNHNY, SVGAGI (reference sequence). Here the CDR3 reads CASSYSNRVNEPQHF. CDR3 nucleotide sequence: TGTGCCAGCAGTTACTCGAACAGGGTGAACGAGCCCCAGCATTTT.

The chain links TRBV5-1 to TRBJ2-3; 10 bases are a match to TRBD2. The trim removed 0 bases at V and 5 bases at J, leaving 12 bases unmatched. The length of the CDR3 is 18 residues. Germline values: CDR1 SGHRS, CDR2 YFSETQ. Written as DNA, the CDR3 is TGCGCCAGCAGCTTGGGGATAGCGGGAGGTCCCGTGGGAGATACGCAGTATTTT. Protein: CASSLGIAGGPVGDTQYF.

The J gene is TRBJ2-7, the V gene TRBV7-6; 8 bases line up with TRBD1. Germline V gene data show CDR1 as SGHVS and CDR2 as FNYEAQ. The CDR3 totals 15 residues. V shed 5 bases, J shed 0 bases, and the junction held 6 bases outside the gene matches. CDR3 protein: CASSRNRGDSYEQYF. The CDR3 DNA sequence: TGTGCCAGCAGCCGGAACAGGGGGGACTCCTACGAGCAGTACTTC.

The V call is TRBV18, the J call TRBJ2-7; D perhaps matches TRBD2 (5 bases). The V gene's germline CDR1 is KGHSH and CDR2 LQKENI. The CDR3 sequence is 13 residues long. The V gene lost 2 bases and the J gene lost 7 bases, with 12 bases spanning the gap. CDR3 in amino acids: CASSPTPPGEQYF. CDR3 DNA sequence: TGTGCCAGCTCACCAACGCCTCCGGGGGAGCAGTACTTC.

The V call is TRBV5-1, the J call TRBJ1-6; no definite D call. There are 15 residues in the CDR3. From germline, CDR1 is SGHRS and CDR2 YFSETQ. Trimming left V 2 bases short and J 9 bases short, with 15 bases between. The CDR3: CASSFLRGLVSPLHF. The CDR3 DNA sequence: TGCGCCAGCAGCTTTCTCCGGGGTCTCGTTTCACCCCTCCACTTT.

This clone turned up a few times. The chain is built from TRBV6-1 and TRBJ2-7; D gene unclear. The germline V gene encodes CDR1 MNHNS and CDR2 SASEGT. The V end was cut by 1 base, the J end by 3 bases, with 7 bases between. The CDR3 loop spans 13 amino acids. CDR3 sequence: CASSEVVRYEQYF. CDR3 sequence (DNA): TGTGCCAGCAGTGAAGTCGTGCGCTACGAGCAGTACTTC.

V usage is TRBV19 and J usage is TRBJ2-1, with 8 nucleotides matching TRBD2. V trimming: 1 base; J trimming: 4 bases; junction bases outside the gene matches: 6. This CDR3 comprises 16 residues. The germline CDR1 and CDR2 sequences are LNHDA and SQIVND (reference sequence). CDR3 residues: CASSIGGSGGYNEQFF. CDR3 nucleotide sequence: TGTGCCAGTAGTATAGGTGGGTCGGGGGGGTACAATGAGCAGTTCTTC.

The CDR3 loop reads CAVKRDRYNEKLFF. The CDR3, as DNA: TGTGCCGTGAAGCGGGACAGGTATAATGAAAAACTGTTTTTT. This chain connects TRBV28 to TRBJ1-4; TRBD1 matches 8 bases. With 11 bases clipped from V and 4 bases from J, the junction kept 9 bases outside the gene matches. This CDR3 has 14 amino acids. Germline CDR1 and CDR2: MDHEN and SYDVKM.